This TCR beta chain was found in a study of early T cells in non-severe SARS-CoV-2 infection. About the research overall: RNA in bulk from unsorted whole blood was sequenced, and chains were unpaired. General study findings and limits: VDJdb-based annotation leaned toward anti-spike CD8 responses and missed private and CD4 specificities.

Unique molecular identifiers tagged individual cDNA molecules. From the 5' RACE reads, TCRdb called clonotypes with MiXCR, one entry per CDR3 protein. The sample has about 21,000 distinct CDR3 sequences, 4.8% seen once. In the case of this clonotype: Its antigen is not identified.

The CDR3 has 14 amino acids. Trimming removed 3 bases from V and 2 bases from J, with 10 bases in between. This TCR derives from an adult who was a healthcare worker with PCR-confirmed SARS-CoV-2 infection or an uninfected control (not recorded which). The chain links TRBV12-3 or TRBV12-4 to TRBJ1-1, with no clear D. The specimen was whole blood. The CDR3 nucleotides read TGTGCCAGCAGTTTGGGAGATCCTAACACTGAAGCTTTCTTT. It specifies CASSLGDPNTEAFF.